What follows is one T cell receptor beta chain and its context. This clonotype was recorded at least ten times. What this receptor recognizes is not known. Base qualities are not provided; no much larger clone lies one nucleotide away. Counted from cysteine to phenylalanine, this CDR3 has 13 amino acids. The only DNA kept is the CDR3, 39 bases in frame from the first base. V loses 7 bases at its end and J loses 5 bases; junction bases beyond the gene matches: 3. The record originates from a study of human T cells and chemical hapten exposure (dated by TCRdb to the early 2020s). As for the study more broadly: For sensitization, 2% DPC in acetone was applied to an approximately 2 cm by approximately 2 cm area of upper inner arm skin. Blood samples were taken from patients before sensitization (week 0) and at 2, 6 and about 24 weeks after DPC sensitization. Peripheral blood TCR repertoire changes were tracked in vivo in alopecia patients during primary and secondary sensitization to the hapten diphenylcyclopropenone (DPC). The mostly female patient cohort included alopecia areata with under or over 50% scalp involvement, alopecia totalis and alopecia universalis. For TCR sequencing, blood came from twenty-nine alopecia patients at anywhere from one to four time points (pre-sensitization, 2, 6 and 24 weeks). Libraries were pooled for sequencing, and per-sample TCR yields varied mainly because of small differences in library volumes within the pool. Weekly therapeutic DPC doses were additionally applied to the scalp of patients throughout the approximately 24-week study period. Patch testing was performed on the upper back with Finn chambers containing 0.01% DPC, and the patch tests were scored after 6 days according to International Contact Dermatitis Research Group standards.

Results the study describes overall, beyond this receptor: Repeated subsampling changed both the strength of the expansion versus patch-test correlation and the threshold at which that correlation became significant. Because every patient had alopecia, a presumed autoimmune disease, the patients' immune response might differ from that of healthy individuals. Expanded TCRs formed significantly more large CDR3 similarity clusters than pre-sensitization or healthy control sets, consistent with antigen-driven responses. Patch test score correlated positively with the number of PT1 expanded TCRs, reaching significance at thresholds 8, 16 and 32 but not at 4. The number of TCRs above 1 in 1000 frequency did not change with DPC sensitization; there was no evidence of global repertoire structure alterations.

The sample's time point label is to be understood as: patch test 3, about 24 weeks after DPC sensitization. The treatment or condition label of this sample denotes: therapeutic diphenylcyclopropenone sensitization with weekly scalp DPC. Blood at each patch-test visit was drawn before the patch test was applied. Patients were eligible if aged 18 to 70, diagnosed with alopecia and judged suitable for DPC therapy, and pregnant patients were excluded. Total RNA was isolated from unfractionated whole blood collected in Tempus Blood RNA tubes. Libraries were built with RACE. Sequencing instrument: NextSeq 500. During library preparation, unique molecular identifiers were attached to individual cDNA molecules so that TCRs could be counted quantitatively and reproducibly. Both TCR alpha and TCR beta chains were sequenced from each blood RNA sample. Per the authors' processing: The median number of TCRs per sample was roughly 94,000, ranging from about 23,224 to 750,000. V, J and CDR3 annotation of the TCR reads was carried out using the Decombinator software suite. To make PS versus PT1 abundance plots, every sample was subsampled to the same number of TCRs (28,000). TCRs were defined as expanded if absent before sensitization and observed at least eight times at the 2-week time point. TCRdb redid the processing of the public reads, applying fastp at Q25 and MiXCR, and retained in-frame beta chains. Each CDR3 protein appears once, grouped with its most common genes and DNA. In this record, the V and J calls reflect TCRdb's handling and not the investigators' own analysis. The sample profile shows roughly 60,000 distinct CDR3 sequences; 9.5% to 15% of them were found once. The ten largest clones take up roughly 2.3% of the sample.

The chain was built from TRBV12-3 or TRBV12-4 and TRBJ2-2; TRBD1 lines up with 8 middle nucleotides. Source: whole blood, taken in connection with sensitization to the hapten diphenylcyclopropenone (DPC). This clonotype was obtained from a man aged 25-40 years with alopecia areata. Some clones in this sample may be carry-over from other donors' samples. The CDR3 in this case is CASTRDRTGELFF. The DNA sequence is TGTGCCAGCACCCGGGACAGGACCGGGGAGCTGTTTTTT.